This entry is about one TCR beta chain. Its antigen is not identified. The source of the sample is a study of OX40 agonist ivuxolimab in advanced cancers. As for the study in general: Participants averaged approximately 65 years of age (range about 23 to 90) and were around 80% male. Two patients with cutaneous melanoma and one with hepatocellular carcinoma, three in total, showed partial responses. General study points: The average count of expanded clones was higher among CD8+ T cells than among CD4+.

The V end lost 1 base, the J end lost 6 bases, and 7 bases lay between the germline ends. CDR1 and CDR2 from the germline V gene are MNHNY and SVGAGI (reference sequence). The CDR3 is made up of 13 amino acids. Some clones are missing from TCRdb's copy, which holds only in-frame ones; the method was immunoSEQ multiplex PCR. This table has fewer than 25,000 clones, more than 80% appearing once. This sequence originates from an adult with an advanced solid tumor such as melanoma, head and neck, liver or kidney cancer. The sequences come from CD4+ or CD8+ T cells sorted from blood, collected in a trial of the OX40 agonist ivuxolimab. This chain uses TRBV6-6 with TRBJ1-5; D not resolved. In nucleotides, the CDR3 is TGTGCCAGCAGTTACTGGGGTACTCAGCCCCAGCATTTT. Translated, it gives CASSYWGTQPQHF.